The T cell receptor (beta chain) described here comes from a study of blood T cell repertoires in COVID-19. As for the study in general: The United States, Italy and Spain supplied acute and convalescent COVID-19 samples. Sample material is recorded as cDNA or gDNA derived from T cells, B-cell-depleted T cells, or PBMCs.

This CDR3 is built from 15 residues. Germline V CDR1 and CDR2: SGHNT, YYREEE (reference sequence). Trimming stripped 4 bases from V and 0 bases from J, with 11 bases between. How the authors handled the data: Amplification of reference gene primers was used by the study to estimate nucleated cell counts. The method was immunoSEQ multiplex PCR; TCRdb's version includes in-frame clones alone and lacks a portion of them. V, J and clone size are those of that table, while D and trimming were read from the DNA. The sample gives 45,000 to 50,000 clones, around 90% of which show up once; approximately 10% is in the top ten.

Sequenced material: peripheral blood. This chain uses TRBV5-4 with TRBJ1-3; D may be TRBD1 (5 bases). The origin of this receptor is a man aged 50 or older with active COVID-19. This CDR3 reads CASSLDSHSGNTIYF. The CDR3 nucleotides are TGTGCCAGCAGCCTCGACAGCCACTCTGGAAACACCATATATTTT.